The T cell receptor beta chain described here comes from a study of response to subunit inactivated influenza vaccine (dated 2018 in TCRdb). About the investigation overall: Deep quantitative profiling of the T cell receptor repertoire was used in the study to follow responses to a trivalent subunit inactivated influenza vaccine.

Overall study outcomes, separate from this receptor: According to the authors, only a limited number of new T cells may be recruited by each seasonal influenza vaccination.

Points on this clonotype: Its target antigen remains unknown. No much larger clone exists at a distance of one base, and base qualities are not known.

The method was RT-PCR. Sequencing was performed on an Illumina HiSeq 2500. TCRdb reprocessed the public reads (quality trimming at Q25 with fastp, clone calling with MiXCR) and kept in-frame beta chains. Records with the same CDR3 protein are collapsed into one entry carrying the most frequent genes and DNA. The sample table contains about 650,000 distinct CDR3 sequences; only one count was recorded for approximately 15% of them. Approximately 10% of the sample rests with the top ten. The CDR3 starts with the cysteine, ends with the phenylalanine, and has 16 residues. Only the CDR3 region is kept as DNA, spanning 48 bases read in frame from base 1. V loses 1 base, J loses 0 bases, and the germline ends lie 7 bases apart. CDR1 and CDR2 (SEHNR, FQNEAQ) derive from the germline V gene (reference sequence).

The receptor was isolated from a man aged 50 to 59 who received an inactivated influenza vaccine. Donor details come from another sample of the same person, matched by shared clones. Sample: PBMCs from blood, taken 11 to 12 days after vaccination. The sequence links TRBV7-9 to TRBJ2-6; 5 matching bases give a weak D call of TRBD2. The DNA sequence reads TGTGCCAGCAGCTTAGGAGGACTCTCTGGGGCCAACGTCCTGACTTTC. Translation gives CASSLGGLSGANVLTF.